Below are 16 T cell receptor beta chains sequenced from a single sample in a study of blood T cell repertoires in COVID-19. Generated by immunoSEQ multiplex PCR, the TCRdb table keeps only in-frame clones and is missing some. The sample consists of fewer than 250,000 clones, roughly 80% of them appearing once. Sequencing was performed on peripheral blood. These receptors all stem from a human donor in a cohort sampled during active COVID-19.

This rearrangement joins TRBV18 to TRBJ1-6; 7 nucleotides line up with TRBD1. Germline CDR1 reads KGHSH; CDR2 reads LQKENI. This CDR3 has 15 residues. Unmatched junction bases numbered 8, after V lost 3 bases and J lost 9 bases. CDR3 in DNA: TGTGCCAGCTCACCGAACGCAGGGGGGAGTTCACCCCTCCACTTT. Its translation is CASSPNAGGSSPLHF.

The chain employs TRBV7-9 and TRBJ1-1; 9 nucleotides agree with TRBD1. V lost 3 bases, J lost 1 base, and 9 bases stayed unmatched. Germline lookup yields CDR1 SEHNR and CDR2 FQNEAQ (reference sequence). The CDR3 sequence is 17 residues long. In nucleotides, the CDR3 is TGTGCCAGCAGCTTCCCCGGACAGGGGCAACCGAACACTGAAGCTTTCTTT. This sequence encodes CASSFPGQGQPNTEAFF.

The chain uses TRBV3-1 (or the pseudogene TRBV3-2) and TRBJ2-3, with a possible D match to TRBD1 (5 bases). The V and J ends lost 1 base and 7 bases respectively, with 12 bases between them. CDR1 and CDR2 from the germline V gene are LGHDT and YNNKEL (reference sequence). The CDR3 runs 14 residues. The DNA of the CDR3 is TGTGCCAGCAGCCAAGGGTGGGGCCACAATACGCAGTATTTT. It encodes CASSQGWGHNTQYF.

The chain combines TRBV28 with TRBJ1-6, with D unresolved. This CDR3 has 14 residues. The V and J ends lost 8 bases and 6 bases respectively, with 14 bases between them. Germline V gives CDR1 MDHEN, CDR2 SYDVKM. The CDR3 coding sequence is TGTGCCAGCGGGTTCGGGATTATTAATTCACCCCTCCACTTT. Encoded protein: CASGFGIINSPLHF.

V is TRBV10-3 and J is TRBJ2-2; the D gene is possibly TRBD2 (5 bases). CDR3 length: 15 amino acids. From germline, CDR1 is ENHRY and CDR2 SYGVKD. V was trimmed by 7 bases and J by 4 bases, leaving 16 bases between them. This CDR3 reads CAINGGGPSTGELFF. The DNA for the CDR3 is TGTGCCATCAATGGAGGTGGACCCAGCACCGGGGAGCTGTTTTTT.

The chain employs TRBV4-2 and TRBJ2-2, with 12 positions matching TRBD1. This CDR3 is 21 amino acids long. The junction had 16 bases not matched to a gene; V was cut back by 0 bases and J by 5 bases. Germline CDR1 LGHNA, CDR2 YNFKEQ. The CDR3 region has the DNA TGTGCCAGCAGCCAAGAACCGGGACAGGGGGCCAGCGGGAGAGGTACCGGGGAGCTGTTTTTT. It encodes CASSQEPGQGASGRGTGELFF.

This chain connects TRBV7-9 to TRBJ2-7; the match to TRBD2 covers 8 bases. The CDR3 is 17 amino acids. The germline gives CDR1 SEHNR, CDR2 FQNEAQ (reference sequence). The V and J ends lost 4 bases and 2 bases, in that order; junction bases with no gene match: 13. CDR3 protein: CASSSTGLREVPYEQYF. The CDR3 region has the DNA TGTGCCAGCAGCTCTACAGGTTTGCGGGAGGTACCCTACGAGCAGTACTTC. The full variable domain, its missing parts supplied by reference TRBV7-9 and TRBJ2-7, is DTGVSQNPRHKITKRGQNVTFRCDPISEHNRLYWYRQTLGQGPEFLTYFQNEAQLEKSRLLSDRFSAERPKGSFSTLEIQRTEQGDSAMYLCASSSTGLREVPYEQYFGPGTRLTVT.

This clone has only a few counts. The CDR3 is CASSQRDSDGYTF. The CDR3 DNA is TGTGCCAGTAGTCAACGGGACAGCGATGGCTACACCTTC. This chain connects TRBV19 to TRBJ1-2; 7 nucleotides agree with TRBD1. CDR1 is LNHDA and CDR2 is SQIVND in the germline V gene (reference sequence). The CDR3 runs to 13 residues. With V trimmed by 5 bases and J by 6 bases, 6 bases remained unmatched.

V and J are TRBV3-1 (or the pseudogene TRBV3-2) and TRBJ2-3, with 12 bases lining up with TRBD1. Germline V lookup: CDR1 LGHDT, CDR2 YNNKEL (reference sequence). The CDR3 has 17 amino acids. V lost 6 bases to trimming and J lost 4 bases; unmatched junction nucleotides: 11. CDR3: CASSLPGQGARADTQYF. As DNA, the CDR3 is TGTGCCAGCAGTCTTCCGGGACAGGGGGCGCGGGCAGATACGCAGTATTTT.

This clone was seen more than once but under ten times. The genes are TRBV11-2 and TRBJ1-1, with TRBD1 matching over 7 bases. The V and J ends lost 4 bases and 8 bases, in that order; junction bases with no gene match: 7. This CDR3 contains 13 residues. Germline-derived CDR1 and CDR2 are SGHAT and FQNNGV. The CDR3 coding sequence is TGTGCCAGCAGCTCCGGGGACAGCCCGGAAGCTTTCTTT. It translates to CASSSGDSPEAFF.

CDR3 region: CASSQVRIRDTQYF. The DNA of the CDR3 is TGTGCCAGCAGCCAAGTGAGGATCAGAGATACGCAGTATTTT. The chain recombines TRBV3-1 (or the pseudogene TRBV3-2) with TRBJ2-3; D is unresolved. The V gene lost 1 base and the J gene lost 5 bases, with 10 bases spanning the gap. This CDR3 comprises 14 residues. Germline loops: CDR1 LGHDT, CDR2 YNNKEL (reference sequence).

In this sample, this clone turned up once. This CDR3 reads CASSPWTGDEETQYF. In DNA, the CDR3 is TGTGCCAGCTCACCATGGACAGGGGACGAAGAGACCCAGTACTTC. The chain couples TRBV18 to TRBJ2-5, with 9 bases identical to TRBD1. With 2 bases clipped from V and 3 bases from J, the junction kept 4 bases outside the gene matches. Germline V CDR1 and CDR2: KGHSH, LQKENI. The CDR3 contains 15 residues.

The V and J genes are TRBV19 and TRBJ2-7; D perhaps matches TRBD1 (5 bases). Germline CDR1 reads LNHDA; CDR2 reads SQIVND (reference sequence). V lost 3 bases and J 1 base, leaving 10 bases between the germline ends. The CDR3 sequence is 14 residues long. This chain's CDR3 is CASSIGRASYEQYF. The CDR3 nucleotides are TGTGCCAGTAGTATCGGCAGGGCATCCTACGAGCAGTACTTC. Supplemented by reference TRBV19 and TRBJ2-7, the full variable domain reads DGGITQSPKYLFRKEGQNVTLSCEQNLNHDAMYWYRQDPGQGLRLIYYSQIVNDFQKGDIAEGYSVSREKKESFPLTVTSAQKNPTAFYLCASSIGRASYEQYFGPGTRLTVT.

This chain joins TRBV11-2 and TRBJ1-1; TRBD1 might be the D (5 bases). The V gene lost 7 bases and the J gene lost 5 bases, with 17 bases spanning the gap. CDR3 length: 14 amino acids. Germline V CDR1 and CDR2: SGHAT, FQNNGV. In DNA, the CDR3 is TGTGCCAGCACCCCCTTTGGGGGGATTACTGAAGCTTTCTTT. It is translated as CASTPFGGITEAFF.

This chain uses TRBV16 with TRBJ1-2; TRBD1 might be the D (6 bases). The CDR3 totals 13 residues. V dropped 6 bases and J dropped 6 bases, with 14 bases sitting between them. Germline CDR1 KGHSY, CDR2 FQNENV. CDR3 DNA sequence: TGTGCCAGCAGGCAACGGGGGGCTAATGGCTACACCTTC. It translates to CASRQRGANGYTF.

This clone is a singleton in its sample. The J gene is TRBJ1-4, the V gene TRBV29-1, with 8 bases identical to TRBD1. With 7 bases clipped from V and 4 bases from J, the junction kept 5 bases outside the gene matches. This CDR3 region has 13 residues. From germline, CDR1 is SQVTM and CDR2 ANQGSEA. CDR3 sequence reads: CSGGTGFNEKLFF. The CDR3 nucleotides are TGCAGCGGGGGGACAGGATTTAATGAAAAACTGTTTTTT.